The following is a T cell receptor (beta chain) sequence with its context. Its antigen remains unidentified. The sample comes from a study of CD8+ T cells in alopecia areata. At the level of the study: Tofacitinib treatment spanned 6 to 18 months, with 6 months off drug afterward. Whole-study findings and limits: Lesional scalp, especially alopecia totalis/universalis, showed higher clonality than normal scalp.

Investigators isolated RNA and reverse transcribed it into cDNA to act as the sequencing template. Sequencing used immunoSEQ multiplex PCR; TCRdb keeps in-frame clones, though not all of them. The table shows roughly 250,000 clones, with under 80% occurring only once. The CDR3 length is 16 residues. The germline gives CDR1 LGHNA, CDR2 YNFKEQ. Trimming cost V 4 bases and J 7 bases; bases outside gene matches: 13. Punch biopsies of lesional scalp, plus peripheral blood, were taken from alopecia areata patients. The source of this sequence is a human donor with alopecia areata. The chain recombines TRBV4-2 with TRBJ1-2; 9 nucleotides match TRBD1. The material was CD4+ T cells sorted from blood, obtained at week 0. CDR3 amino acids: CASSRRTGDPPSGYTF. In DNA, the CDR3 is TGTGCCAGCAGCCGCAGGACAGGGGACCCCCCCTCTGGCTACACCTTC.